The 5 T cell receptor beta chains below come from one sample, sequenced in a study of shared clonotypes between healthy human individuals. TCRdb's copy holds only in-frame clones and misses some; the assay was immunoSEQ multiplex PCR. The table lists about 680,000 clones, under 95% of them singletons. CD45RO-negative, CCR7-selected cells formed the naive CD8 fraction, which excluded terminally differentiated effector memory CD45RA+ cells. Sequencing was done on a sample of naive CD8+ T cells sorted from blood. All receptors come from a man aged 25-40 years in good health.

The chain links TRBV7-6 to TRBJ2-1, with 9 bases identical to TRBD2. Per germline, CDR1 SGHVS and CDR2 FNYEAQ. After removal of 3 bases from V and 0 bases from J, the junction contained 9 bases not matched to a gene. The CDR3 length is 18 residues. CDR3 sequence (DNA): TGTGCCAGCAGCTTGGGACTAGCCTCGTCGGGCTCCTACAATGAGCAGTTCTTC. This translates into CASSLGLASSGSYNEQFF.

This chain uses TRBV7-9 with TRBJ2-7; weak D call: TRBD2 (5 bases). The CDR3 length is 15 residues. Germline values: CDR1 SEHNR, CDR2 FQNEAQ (reference sequence). The germline V and J ends were trimmed by 3 bases and 5 bases, with 17 bases remaining between them. The CDR3 is CASSLHGYLGDEQYF. The CDR3 DNA reads as TGTGCCAGCAGCTTGCATGGTTACCTCGGGGACGAGCAGTACTTC. The whole variable domain, filled in from reference TRBV7-9 and TRBJ2-7, reads DTGVSQNPRHKITKRGQNVTFRCDPISEHNRLYWYRQTLGQGPEFLTYFQNEAQLEKSRLLSDRFSAERPKGSFSTLEIQRTEQGDSAMYLCASSLHGYLGDEQYFGPGTRLTVT.

The chain has TRBV9 and TRBJ2-7, with D unresolved. Germline V gives CDR1 SGDLS, CDR2 YYNGEE. V gave up 4 bases and J gave up 2 bases, with 13 bases separating them. The CDR3 is made up of 14 amino acids. CDR3 in DNA: TGTGCCAGCAGCCCCCACCCTGCGGCCTACGAGCAGTACTTC. Amino acids: CASSPHPAAYEQYF.

This chain links TRBV5-4 with TRBJ2-3; tentatively, D is TRBD1 (5 bases). The V and J ends lost 0 bases and 0 bases respectively, with 20 bases between them. Per the germline V gene, CDR1 is SGHNT and CDR2 is YYREEE (reference sequence). The length of the CDR3 is 19 residues. As DNA, the CDR3 is TGTGCCAGCAGCTTGGGGTCAGGGAAACTACGAACTAGCACAGATACGCAGTATTTT. It is translated as CASSLGSGKLRTSTDTQYF.

CDR3 nucleotides: TGTGCCAGCAGTTTTGCGGGAGAAGGTTACAATGAGCAGTTCTTC. Translated, it gives CASSFAGEGYNEQFF. The chain links TRBV28 to TRBJ2-1; 7 bases agree with TRBD2. This CDR3 contains 15 residues. Germline CDR1 MDHEN, CDR2 SYDVKM. V gave up 3 bases and J gave up 4 bases; unmatched junction bases: 6.